This entry describes one T cell receptor (beta chain). The antigen remains undetermined. This specimen comes from a study of tumor and adjacent non-tumor tissue in lung cancer. Trimming pared 9 bases from V and 12 bases from J, leaving 23 bases between. This CDR3 has 13 residues. Germline V CDR1 and CDR2: SGHDN, FVKESK. The template was RNA from unsorted bulk tissue. Three rounds of nested PCR, following a modified ARM-PCR protocol, produced the TCRbeta library. TCRdb fed the multiplex PCR reads into MiXCR, producing one record per CDR3 protein. In the table there are about 200,000 distinct CDR3 sequences, over 55% of which are singletons. Whole-study results and caveats: In normal lung, the top 100 clones were significantly more dominant than in tumor.

The sequencing input was lung tumor tissue. This receptor was obtained from a man in his sixties with non-small cell lung cancer. This chain joins TRBV14 and TRBJ1-1; tentative D call: TRBD1 (5 bases). The CDR3 is CASTQAGVVRSFF. For the CDR3, the DNA is TGTGCCAGTACCCAAGCGGGGGTGGTAAGATCTTTCTTT.